The following is a T cell receptor (beta chain) sequence with its context. The data derive from a study of blood T cell repertoires in COVID-19. The authors' processing: Amplification of reference gene primers was used by the study to estimate nucleated cell counts. TCRdb's copy holds only in-frame clones and misses some; the assay was immunoSEQ multiplex PCR. The DNA was the basis for D and trimming; V, J and clone size are from that table. The repertoire holds fewer than 200,000 clones, with less than 90% as singletons. Germline trimming cut 3 bases from V and 6 bases from J; bases unmatched to any gene: 5. Germline CDR1 LGHNA, CDR2 YSLEER. The CDR3 runs 15 residues.

This chain links TRBV4-3 with TRBJ2-1; 10 bases align to TRBD2. The TCR comes from a woman aged 45 to 65 who had recovered from COVID-19. The sequenced sample was PBMCs or T cells enriched from blood (not recorded which). The CDR3: CASSQQAGGFNEQFF. The CDR3 DNA is TGCGCCAGCAGCCAGCAAGCGGGAGGGTTCAATGAGCAGTTCTTC.